Following are 18 T cell receptor beta chains from one sample sequenced in a study of blood T cell repertoires in COVID-19. Sequenced by immunoSEQ multiplex PCR; TCRdb stores in-frame clones only, minus some. The data hold about 210,000 clones, with about 80% observed a single time. The sequencing sample was made of peripheral blood. The receptors originated from a woman between 40 and 50 years old with active or convalescent COVID-19.

This clone was recorded only once. The chain employs TRBV9 and TRBJ2-3, with no clear D. The CDR3 is 13 residues long. The germline CDR1 and CDR2 sequences are SGDLS and YYNGEE. The V end lost 0 bases, the J end lost 7 bases, and 9 bases lay between the germline ends. CDR3 protein: CASSVDRRYTQYF. The CDR3 DNA follows: TGTGCCAGCAGCGTAGATCGGCGGTATACGCAGTATTTT.

The chain employs TRBV24-1 and TRBJ2-5, with TRBD2 matching over 9 bases. The CDR3 spans 17 residues. J gave up 4 bases and V 0 bases, and 8 bases lay outside the gene matches. Germline CDR1 KGHDR, CDR2 SFDVKD. The CDR3 reads CATSDLGRGGVGETQYF. The DNA for the CDR3 is TGTGCCACCAGTGATTTGGGGCGGGGGGGCGTCGGAGAGACCCAGTACTTC.

The chain carries TRBV4-3 and TRBJ1-5; D call uncertain. This CDR3 comprises 13 residues. The germline CDR1 and CDR2 sequences are LGHNA and YSLEER. The ends were cut back, 4 bases at V and 9 bases at J, with 13 bases in the middle. The CDR3, as DNA: TGCGCCAGCAGCCCAGAAATATTGTGGCCCCAGCATTTT. Residues: CASSPEILWPQHF.

This chain links TRBV24-1 with TRBJ2-5, with 11 bases aligning to TRBD2. J was trimmed by 5 bases and V by 1 base; bases with no gene match: 5. Germline assignment: CDR1 KGHDR and CDR2 SFDVKD. This CDR3 region has 16 residues. CDR3 region: CATSDFSGRAGETQYF. The CDR3 coding sequence is TGTGCCACCAGTGATTTTAGCGGGAGGGCGGGGGAGACCCAGTACTTC.

The chain has TRBV6-5 and TRBJ2-3; 8 nucleotides line up with TRBD2. V gave up 4 bases and J gave up 3 bases; unmatched junction bases: 3. The CDR3 extends over 14 amino acids. Germline assignment: CDR1 MNHEY and CDR2 SVGAGI. This CDR3 reads CASSSGTRTDTQYF. CDR3 nucleotides: TGTGCCAGCAGTTCCGGGACTAGAACAGATACGCAGTATTTT.

The rearrangement uses TRBV7-2 and TRBJ2-1, with D perhaps TRBD1 (6 bases). Germline V gene data show CDR1 as SGHTA and CDR2 as FQGNSA. With 3 bases removed from V and 6 bases from J, the gap between germline ends came to 9 bases. This CDR3 is 13 amino acids long. CDR3 coding DNA: TGTGCCAGCAGCTTTTCAGGGGCCAATGAGCAGTTCTTC. Its protein product is CASSFSGANEQFF. The full variable domain, in which reference TRBV7-2 and TRBJ2-1 provide the parts outside the CDR3, is GAGVSQSPSNKVTEKGKDVELRCDPISGHTALYWYRQSLGQGLEFLIYFQGNSAPDKSGLPSDRFSAERTGGSVSTLTIQRTQQEDSAVYLCASSFSGANEQFFGPGTRLTVL.

In its sample, this clone was seen once. CDR3 residues: CASSAHPGHGNEQFF. DNA for the CDR3: TGTGCCAGCAGTGCACATCCGGGACACGGCAATGAGCAGTTCTTC. The rearrangement uses TRBV7-3 and TRBJ2-1, with D perhaps matching TRBD1 (6 bases). Germline-derived CDR1 and CDR2 are SGHTA and FQGTGA. Trimming took off 6 bases at V and 6 bases at J, with 18 bases between the two ends. This CDR3 comprises 15 residues.

CDR3 amino acids: CASSGQGATEAFF. CDR3 bases: TGTGCCAGTAGTGGACAGGGGGCGACTGAAGCTTTCTTT. The chain recombines TRBV19 with TRBJ1-1, with TRBD1 identical over 11 bases. In germline, CDR1 is LNHDA, CDR2 SQIVND (reference sequence). The CDR3 runs to 13 residues. Trimming took 5 bases from V and 5 from J; bases not matched to a gene: 1.

The chain has TRBV11-3 and TRBJ2-3; possibly TRBD2 for D (6 bases). In germline, CDR1 is SGHNT, CDR2 YENEEA. The CDR3 sequence is 17 residues long. V lost 1 base and J lost 3, with 17 bases in between. The CDR3 region is CASSLGAFGGMTDTQYF. CDR3 sequence (DNA): TGTGCCAGCAGCTTAGGGGCTTTCGGGGGTATGACAGATACGCAGTATTTT.

J is TRBJ2-7 and V is TRBV3-1 (or the pseudogene TRBV3-2); TRBD2 is a possible D gene (5 bases). Trimming took 4 bases from V and 2 from J, leaving 12 bases between them. The germline gives CDR1 LGHDT, CDR2 YNNKEL (reference sequence). There are 14 residues in the CDR3. The CDR3: CASSLSSGAYEQYF. The DNA of the CDR3 is TGTGCCAGCAGCCTCTCATCCGGGGCCTACGAGCAGTACTTC.

V usage is TRBV6-6 and J usage is TRBJ1-4, with TRBD1 as a possible D gene (5 bases). CDR1 and CDR2 (germline): MNHNY, SVGAGI (reference sequence). V lost 5 bases and J 6 bases, leaving 13 bases between the germline ends. The CDR3 contains 14 residues. This chain's CDR3 is CASSPWRGDEKLFF. The CDR3 DNA is TGTGCCAGCAGTCCGTGGCGGGGGGATGAAAAACTGTTTTTT.

This clone occurred once. The chain is built from TRBV13 and TRBJ1-1; 8 nucleotides align to TRBD1. This CDR3 has 15 amino acids. The V segment lost 2 bases and the J segment 4 bases; nucleotides outside the gene matches: 6. Germline CDR1 and CDR2: PRHDT and FYEKMQ (reference sequence). For the CDR3, the DNA is TGTGCCAGCAGCTTACAGGGGGCGGTCGGCACTGAAGCTTTCTTT. Residues: CASSLQGAVGTEAFF.

This CDR3 reads CASSHTDSSYEQYF. The CDR3 DNA follows: TGTGCCAGTAGTCACACAGATAGCTCCTACGAGCAGTACTTC. The chain links TRBV19 to TRBJ2-7; the D is unclear. Germline CDR1 LNHDA, CDR2 SQIVND (reference sequence). The CDR3 covers 14 residues. The V gene lost 5 bases and the J gene lost 0 bases, with 11 bases spanning the gap.

The V gene is TRBV19, the J gene TRBJ2-3, with TRBD2 matching 8 bases. The CDR3 spans 15 residues. Per germline, CDR1 LNHDA and CDR2 SQIVND (reference sequence). V lost 3 bases, J lost 0 bases, and 2 bases stayed unmatched. The CDR3 sequence: CASSMLAGSTDTQYF. The CDR3 bases are TGTGCCAGTAGTATGTTAGCGGGGAGCACAGATACGCAGTATTTT.

The genes are TRBV7-3 and TRBJ1-1; TRBD1 matches 11 bases. Germline values: CDR1 SGHTA, CDR2 FQGTGA. This CDR3 is 15 amino acids long. Germline trimming cut 5 bases from V and 3 bases from J; bases unmatched to any gene: 5. The chain's CDR3 is CASSGLDRGHTEAFF. The CDR3, as DNA: TGTGCCAGCAGCGGACTGGACAGGGGGCACACTGAAGCTTTCTTT. The variable domain in full, completed from reference TRBV7-3 and TRBJ1-1, reads GAGVSQTPSNKVTEKGKYVELRCDPISGHTALYWYRQSLGQGPEFLIYFQGTGAADDSGLPNDRFFAVRPEGSVSTLKIQRTERGDSAVYLCASSGLDRGHTEAFFGQGTRLTVV.

The chain couples TRBV27 to TRBJ2-7; 10 bases align to TRBD2. Germline loops: CDR1 MNHEY, CDR2 SMNVEV (reference sequence). The CDR3 contains 14 residues. J lost 3 bases, V lost 6 bases, and 5 bases had no gene match. CDR3 amino acids: CASSATSGDYEQYF. The CDR3 nucleotides read TGTGCCAGCAGCGCTACTAGCGGGGACTACGAGCAGTACTTC.

The chain combines TRBV11-2 with TRBJ2-1; 8 positions agree with TRBD2. V was pared by 6 bases and J by 5 bases, with 9 bases of the junction left unmatched. The V gene's germline CDR1 is SGHAT and CDR2 FQNNGV. This CDR3 contains 15 residues. The CDR3 nucleotides are TGTGCCAGCAGGCCTAGAAGCGGGAGTAACAATGAGCAGTTCTTC. It codes for CASRPRSGSNNEQFF.

This chain connects TRBV29-1 to TRBJ1-1; D is ambiguous. V dropped 4 bases and J dropped 7 bases, with 13 bases sitting between them. Germline CDR1 and CDR2: SQVTM and ANQGSEA. There are 12 residues in the CDR3. The CDR3 DNA sequence: TGCAGCGTTGGACGGGTTTTAAATGAAGCTTTCTTT. It codes for CSVGRVLNEAFF.